This TCR beta chain was captured in a study of blood T cell repertoires in COVID-19. The overall study: Collection of acute and convalescent COVID-19 samples took place in the United States, Italy and Spain. From T cells, B-cell-depleted T cells, or PBMCs came the material, which was cDNA or gDNA.

The V end was cut by 3 bases, the J end by 2 bases, with 10 bases between. The CDR3 length is 14 residues. Germline loops: CDR1 MNHEY, CDR2 SMNVEV (reference sequence). Per the original data handling: For nucleated cells, counts were estimated from reference gene primer amplification. Data came from immunoSEQ multiplex PCR; TCRdb stores just in-frame clones and leaves some out. D and trimming were read from the DNA, whereas the V and J calls and clone size are those reported in that table. The repertoire holds about 310,000 clones, around 86% seen once, with 1% in the top ten. The sequence derives from a man aged 50-60 years with active or convalescent COVID-19. The chain is built from TRBV27 and TRBJ1-2; a weak D match, TRBD1 (5 bases). What was sequenced was peripheral blood. The CDR3 sequence: CASSFADMNYGYTF. The CDR3 coding sequence is TGTGCCAGCAGTTTCGCGGACATGAACTATGGCTACACCTTC.